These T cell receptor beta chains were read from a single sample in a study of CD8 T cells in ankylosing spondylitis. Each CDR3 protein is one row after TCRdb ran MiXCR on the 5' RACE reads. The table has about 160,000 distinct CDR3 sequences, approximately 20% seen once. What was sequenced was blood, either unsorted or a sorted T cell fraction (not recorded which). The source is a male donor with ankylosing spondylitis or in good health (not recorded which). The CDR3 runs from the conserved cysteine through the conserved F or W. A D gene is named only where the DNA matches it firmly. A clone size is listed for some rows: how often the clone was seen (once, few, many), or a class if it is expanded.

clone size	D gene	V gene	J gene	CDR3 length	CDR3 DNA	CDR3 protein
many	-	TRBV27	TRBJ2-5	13	TGTGCCAGCGTCGACAGTACTTTGAGGACCCAGTACTTC	CASVDSTLRTQYF
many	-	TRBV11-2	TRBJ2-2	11	TGTGCCAGCAGCGCCGATGGGGAGCTGTTTTTT	CASSADGELFF
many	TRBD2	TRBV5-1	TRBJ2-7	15	TGCGCCAGCAGCTTGGTGCAAGCGGGAGACTACGAGCAGTACTTC	CASSLVQAGDYEQYF
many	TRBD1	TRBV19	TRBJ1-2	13	TGTGCCACCGATGACAGGGAAGTCTATGGCTACACCTTC	CATDDREVYGYTF
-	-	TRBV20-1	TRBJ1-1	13	TGCAGTGCTAGAGCTCTGAGGAACACTGAAGCTTTCTTT	CSARALRNTEAFF
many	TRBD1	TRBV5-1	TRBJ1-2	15	TGCGCCAGCAGCTATGATCCGGAGGGGGCGTATGGCTACACCTTC	CASSYDPEGAYGYTF
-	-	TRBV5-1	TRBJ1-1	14	TGCGCCAGCAGCACGTCGGGGAGGGATTATGAAGCTTTCTTT	CASSTSGRDYEAFF
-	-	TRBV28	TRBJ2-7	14	TGTGCCAGCATCCCGGTTGGGCCTGGATACGAGCAGTACTTC	CASIPVGPGYEQYF
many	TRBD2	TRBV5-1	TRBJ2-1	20	TGCGCCAGCAGCTTCCCTAGACTAGCGGGAAGGATAGGCTCCTACAATGAGCAGTTCTTC	CASSFPRLAGRIGSYNEQFF
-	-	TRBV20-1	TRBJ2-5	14	TGCAGTGCTAGATTACTAAAATGGGGGGAGACCCAGTACTTC	CSARLLKWGETQYF
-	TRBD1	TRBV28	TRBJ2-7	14	TGTGCCAGCAGATTTGGACAGGCGGCCTACGAGCAGTACTTC	CASRFGQAAYEQYF
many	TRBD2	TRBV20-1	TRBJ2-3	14	TGCAGTGCTAGGGAAGCGGGAGGGCCCGATACGCAGTATTTT	CSAREAGGPDTQYF
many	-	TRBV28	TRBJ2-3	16	TGTGCCAGCTCTTGGTCGACCGCAGAAAACACAGATACGCAGTATTTT	CASSWSTAENTDTQYF
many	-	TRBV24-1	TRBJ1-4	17	TGTGCCACCAGTGATGCCTCCGAGGGGTTAGTTAATGAAAAACTGTTTTTT	CATSDASEGLVNEKLFF
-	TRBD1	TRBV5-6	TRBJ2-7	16	TGTGCCAGCAGCACAGGATGGGGACAGCCCTCCTACGAGCAGTACTTC	CASSTGWGQPSYEQYF
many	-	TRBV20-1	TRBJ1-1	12	TGCAGTGCCACGGTAGATCGCACTGAAGCTTTCTTT	CSATVDRTEAFF
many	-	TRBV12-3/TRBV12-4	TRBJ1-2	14	TGTGCCAGCAGTGGACGGCCAGCTAACTATGGCTACACCTTC	CASSGRPANYGYTF
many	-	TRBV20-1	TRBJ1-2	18	TGCAGTGCTAGAGATTACGGGCAGGGGCGAACCCTAGACTCCGGCTACACCTTC	CSARDYGQGRTLDSGYTF
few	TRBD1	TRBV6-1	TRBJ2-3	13	TGTGCCAGTAAAACAGGGGACACAGATACGCAGTATTTT	CASKTGDTDTQYF
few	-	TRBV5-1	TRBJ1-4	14	TGCGCCAGCAGCTTGGAACAGGTCGGAGAAAAACTGTTTTTT	CASSLEQVGEKLFF
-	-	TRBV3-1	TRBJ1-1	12	TGTGCCAGCAAGACAGGGAACACTGAAGCTTTCTTT	CASKTGNTEAFF
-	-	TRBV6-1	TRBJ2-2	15	TGTGCCAGCCGGGTCGGGACTTACTACACCGGGGAGCTGTTTTTT	CASRVGTYYTGELFF
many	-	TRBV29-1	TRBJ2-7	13	TGCAGCGTTGCAAGCGGGCTAACCTACGAGCAGTACTTC	CSVASGLTYEQYF
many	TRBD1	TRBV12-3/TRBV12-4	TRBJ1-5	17	TGTGCCAGCAGTTACCAAGACACAGGGGGATGGGATCAGCCCCAGCATTTT	CASSYQDTGGWDQPQHF
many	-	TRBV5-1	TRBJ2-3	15	TGCGCCAGCAGCGAGACGGCTATCCAAACAGATACGCAGTATTTT	CASSETAIQTDTQYF
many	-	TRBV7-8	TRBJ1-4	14	TGTGCCAGCAGCCCTCGCAGGGGCAGTGAAAAACTGTTTTTT	CASSPRRGSEKLFF
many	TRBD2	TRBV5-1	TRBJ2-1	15	TGCGCCAGCAGCTTGGGTAGCGGGGGGCTAAATGAGCAGTTCTTC	CASSLGSGGLNEQFF
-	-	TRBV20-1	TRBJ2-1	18	TGCAGTGCCCAGGGGGAACTAGCGAATCTAGGATCCTACAATGAGCAGTTCTTC	CSAQGELANLGSYNEQFF
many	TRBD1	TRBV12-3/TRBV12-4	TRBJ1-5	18	TGTGCCAGCAGGGGACAGCGAATAGAAGAACATAGCAATCAGCCCCAGCATTTT	CASRGQRIEEHSNQPQHF
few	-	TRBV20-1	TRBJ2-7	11	TGCAGTGCTAGTCCCACCTACGAGCAGTACTTC	CSASPTYEQYF
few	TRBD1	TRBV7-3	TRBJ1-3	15	TGTGCCAGCAGCAGGACAGGGGCGAAAGGAAACACCATATATTTT	CASSRTGAKGNTIYF
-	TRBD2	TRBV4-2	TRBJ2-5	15	TGTGCCAGCAGCCCCTGGGCGGGAGAGAGAGAGACCCAGTACTTC	CASSPWAGERETQYF
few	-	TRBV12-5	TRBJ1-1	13	TGTGCTAGTGGGGGCCAGATGAACACTGAAGCTTTCTTT	CASGGQMNTEAFF
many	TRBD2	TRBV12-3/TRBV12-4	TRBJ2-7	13	TGTGCCAGCAGGATAGCGGGAGGGCGGAACATACACTTC	CASRIAGGRNIHF
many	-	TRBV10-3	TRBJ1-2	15	TGTGCCACCCGAACTACAAGGGCGACGGACTATGGCTACACCTTC	CATRTTRATDYGYTF
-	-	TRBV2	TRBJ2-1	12	TGTGCCAGCAGTGCAGATTACAATGAGCAGTTCTTC	CASSADYNEQFF
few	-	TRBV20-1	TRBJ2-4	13	TGCAGTGCTAGATCTCCAGGGGGGAACATTCAGTACTTC	CSARSPGGNIQYF
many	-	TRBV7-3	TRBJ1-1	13	TGTGCCAGCAGCCTCGACCCGAACACTGAAGCTTTCTTT	CASSLDPNTEAFF
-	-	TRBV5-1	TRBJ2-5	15	TGCGCCAGCAGCTTGGAGGCGGGACGGTCAGAGACCCAGTACTTC	CASSLEAGRSETQYF
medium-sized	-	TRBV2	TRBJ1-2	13	TGTGCCAGCAGTGAGGCCGGGGCGGAAGGCTACACCTTC	CASSEAGAEGYTF
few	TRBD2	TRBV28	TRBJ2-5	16	TGTGCCAGCAGTTCCTTACTAGCGCGAGGTATCGAGACCCAGTACTTC	CASSSLLARGIETQYF
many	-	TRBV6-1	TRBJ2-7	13	TGTGCCAGCAGCCTCCGGATCTCCTACGAGCAGTACTTC	CASSLRISYEQYF
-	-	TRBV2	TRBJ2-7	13	TGTGCCAGCAGTGAAGCGCTGGGGAATGAGCAGTACTTC	CASSEALGNEQYF
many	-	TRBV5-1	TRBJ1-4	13	TGCGCCAGCAGCTCAGGGTTGGTTGAAAAACTGTTTTTT	CASSSGLVEKLFF
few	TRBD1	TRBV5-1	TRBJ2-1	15	TGCGCCAGCAGCTCCCCGGGACAGGGACCGGCTGAGCAGTTCTTC	CASSSPGQGPAEQFF
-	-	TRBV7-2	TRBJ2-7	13	TGTGCCAGCAGCTTATCCCAGGGGGGGAAGCAGTACTTC	CASSLSQGGKQYF
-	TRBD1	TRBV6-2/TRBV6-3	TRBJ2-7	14	TGTGCCAGCAGCCTCCGGACAGGGGCCTACGAGCAGTACTTC	CASSLRTGAYEQYF
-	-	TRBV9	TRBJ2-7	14	TGTGCCAGCAGTGAAGCGACCCATGCGGGGGAGCAGTACTTC	CASSEATHAGEQYF
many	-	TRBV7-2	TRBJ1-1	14	TGTGCCAGCAGCTTAGTCATTCGGAACACTGAAGCTTTCTTT	CASSLVIRNTEAFF
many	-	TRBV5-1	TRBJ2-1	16	TGCGCCAGCAGCAAGGGGGACTCTAGCTCCTACAATGAGCAGTTCTTC	CASSKGDSSSYNEQFF
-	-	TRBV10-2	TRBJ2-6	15	TGCGCCAGCAGTGAGTCAACAGGCTTTAGCAACGTCCTGACTTTC	CASSESTGFSNVLTF
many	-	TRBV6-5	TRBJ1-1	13	TGTGCCAGCAGTAACACCGTGGGGACTGAAGCTTTCTTT	CASSNTVGTEAFF
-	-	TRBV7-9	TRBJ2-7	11	TGTGCCAGCAGCTTAGAGCTCGAGCAGTACTTC	CASSLELEQYF
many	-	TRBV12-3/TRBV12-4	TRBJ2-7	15	TGTGCCAGCAGTTTCCGTGGAAGCGGGCCCTACGAGCAGTACTTC	CASSFRGSGPYEQYF
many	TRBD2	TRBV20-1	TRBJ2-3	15	TGCAGTGCTAGGGGCGGGAGAGGTAGCACAGATACGCAGTATTTT	CSARGGRGSTDTQYF
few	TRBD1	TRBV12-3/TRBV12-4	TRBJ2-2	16	TGTGCCAGCAGAGCACCCGGGACAGGGGTGACCGGGGAGCTGTTTTTT	CASRAPGTGVTGELFF
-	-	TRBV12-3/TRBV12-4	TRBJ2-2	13	TGTGCCAACAGTTCGTTAGCGTCCGGGGAGCTGTTTTTT	CANSSLASGELFF
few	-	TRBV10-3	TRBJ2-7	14	TGTGCCATCAGTGAATGGCAACTGTCCTACGAGCAGTACTTC	CAISEWQLSYEQYF
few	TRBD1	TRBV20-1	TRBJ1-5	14	TGCAGTGCCGACACTGCTGACAGGGGCCAGCCCCAGCATTTT	CSADTADRGQPQHF
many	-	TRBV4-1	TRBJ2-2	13	TGCGCCAGCAGCCAAGGATATTCCGGGGAGCTGTTTTTT	CASSQGYSGELFF